The clone carrying this TCR beta chain was seen more than once but under ten times. The data derive from a study of CD8 T cells in Susac syndrome. CDR1 and CDR2 (germline): MGHDK, SYGVNS. The V gene end was trimmed by 3 bases and the J gene end by 3 bases; junction bases not matched to a gene: 5. This CDR3 contains 14 residues. An input of roughly 0.5 to 1 ug of RNA was subjected to reverse transcription using random hexamers. Amplification of TCR beta CDR3 by immunoSEQ multiplex PCR spanned 54 Vbeta and 13 Jbeta. TCRdb re-called the immunoSEQ multiplex PCR reads through MiXCR, storing one row per CDR3 protein. The profile shows 250,000 to 350,000 distinct CDR3 sequences, roughly 81% of them singletons. The T cells that were sequenced for TCR beta were CD8+ and CD4+ cells from blood. Multiple sclerosis controls were treatment-naive patients with stable or active relapsing-remitting disease. Isolation of CD8+ and CD4+ T cells was performed negatively, whereas enrichment of TEMRA cells was done by FACS.

The genes are TRBV25-1 and TRBJ2-7; 7 nucleotides agree with TRBD1. Sequenced material: CD8+ T cells from PBMCs. The TCR originated in a human donor with multiple sclerosis. Here the CDR3 reads CASSDRDRDYEQYF. In DNA, the CDR3 is TGTGCCAGCAGTGATAGGGACAGAGACTACGAGCAGTACTTC.